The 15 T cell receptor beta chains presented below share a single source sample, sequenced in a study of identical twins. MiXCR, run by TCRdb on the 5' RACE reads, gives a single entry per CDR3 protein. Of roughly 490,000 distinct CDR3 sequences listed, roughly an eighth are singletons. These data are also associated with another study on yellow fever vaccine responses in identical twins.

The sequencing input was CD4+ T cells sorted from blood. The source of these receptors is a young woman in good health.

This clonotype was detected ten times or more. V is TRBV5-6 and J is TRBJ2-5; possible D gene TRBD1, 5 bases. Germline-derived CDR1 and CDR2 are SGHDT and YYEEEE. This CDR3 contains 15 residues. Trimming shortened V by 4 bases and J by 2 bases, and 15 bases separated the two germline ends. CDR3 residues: CASSVRTLMQETQYF. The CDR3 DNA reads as TGTGCCAGCAGCGTTCGGACATTAATGCAAGAGACCCAGTACTTC.

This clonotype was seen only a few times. The CDR3 sequence: CASSQVQSSGKNIQYF. CDR3 coding DNA: TGCGCCAGCAGCCAAGTCCAATCCAGCGGCAAAAACATTCAGTACTTC. This chain connects TRBV4-3 to TRBJ2-4, with D possibly being TRBD2 (5 bases). Germline values: CDR1 LGHNA, CDR2 YSLEER. The V end was cut by 1 base, the J end by 3 bases, with 13 bases between. The CDR3 is 16 amino acids.

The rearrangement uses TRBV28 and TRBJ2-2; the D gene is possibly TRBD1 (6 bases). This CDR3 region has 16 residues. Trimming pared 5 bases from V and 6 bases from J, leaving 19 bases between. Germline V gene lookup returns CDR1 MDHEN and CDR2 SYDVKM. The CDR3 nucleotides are TGTGCCAGCAGTCCAACAGGGTTTCGGTCGGCCGGGGAGCTGTTTTTT. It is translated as CASSPTGFRSAGELFF.

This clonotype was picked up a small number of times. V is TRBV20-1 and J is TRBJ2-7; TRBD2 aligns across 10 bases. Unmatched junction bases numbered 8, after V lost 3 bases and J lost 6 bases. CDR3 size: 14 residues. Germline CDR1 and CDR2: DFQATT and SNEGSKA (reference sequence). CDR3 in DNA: TGCAGTGCTAGGGGGCTAGCGGGAGAATCCGAGCAGTACTTC. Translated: CSARGLAGESEQYF.

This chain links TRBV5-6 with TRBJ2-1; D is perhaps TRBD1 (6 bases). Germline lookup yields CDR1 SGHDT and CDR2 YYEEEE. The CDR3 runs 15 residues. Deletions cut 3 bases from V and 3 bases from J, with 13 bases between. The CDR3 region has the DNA TGTGCCAGCAGCTCATGGACAGACATCTACAATGAGCAGTTCTTC. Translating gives CASSSWTDIYNEQFF.

The CDR3 bases are TGTGCCAGCAGCTTAGAGCCTGGGGTTGAGCAGTACTTC. It translates to CASSLEPGVEQYF. This chain uses TRBV7-9 with TRBJ2-7; D ambiguous. V was shortened by 1 base and J by 7 bases, with 11 bases between the two germline ends. Germline CDR1 is SEHNR and CDR2 is FQNEAQ (reference sequence). CDR3 length equals 13 residues.

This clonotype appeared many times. In nucleotides, the CDR3 is TGCGCCAGCAGCCAAGATAAGGGGCCGGGAGACACCGGGGAGCTGTTTTTT. This translates into CASSQDKGPGDTGELFF. The chain employs TRBV4-3 and TRBJ2-2, with a possible D match to TRBD2 (6 bases). The CDR3 is 17 amino acids. Trimming left V 0 bases short and J 3 bases short, with 14 bases between. The germline V gene encodes CDR1 LGHNA and CDR2 YSLEER.

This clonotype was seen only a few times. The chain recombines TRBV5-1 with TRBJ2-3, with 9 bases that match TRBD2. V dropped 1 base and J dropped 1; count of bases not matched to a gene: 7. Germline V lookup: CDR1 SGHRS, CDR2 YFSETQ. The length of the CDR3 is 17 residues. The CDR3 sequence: CASSLRLLAGGTDTQYF. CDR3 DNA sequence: TGCGCCAGCAGCTTGAGGTTGTTAGCGGGGGGCACAGATACGCAGTATTTT.

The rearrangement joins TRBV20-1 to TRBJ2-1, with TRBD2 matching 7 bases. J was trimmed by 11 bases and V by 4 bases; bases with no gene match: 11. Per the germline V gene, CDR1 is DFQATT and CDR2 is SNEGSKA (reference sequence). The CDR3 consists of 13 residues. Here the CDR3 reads CSATTAAGDKQFF. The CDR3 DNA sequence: TGCAGTGCTACCACCGCCGCGGGAGATAAGCAGTTCTTC.

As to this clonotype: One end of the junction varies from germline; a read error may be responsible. The CDR3, as DNA: TGTGCCAGCAGTGAGTCCCGGGGCGGGGGCCGGAACACTGAAGCTTTCTTT. It codes for CASSESRGGGRNTEAFF. V is TRBV10-1 and J is TRBJ1-1; possibly TRBD1 for D (6 bases). This CDR3 has 17 residues. CDR1 WNHNN and CDR2 SYGVQD come from the germline V gene (reference sequence).

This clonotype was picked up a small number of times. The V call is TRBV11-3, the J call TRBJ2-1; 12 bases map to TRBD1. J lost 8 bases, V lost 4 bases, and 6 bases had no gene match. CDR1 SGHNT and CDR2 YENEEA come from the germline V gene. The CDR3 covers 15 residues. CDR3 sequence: CASSSPGQGAHEQFF. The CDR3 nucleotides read TGTGCCAGCAGCTCCCCGGGACAGGGGGCCCATGAGCAGTTCTTC.

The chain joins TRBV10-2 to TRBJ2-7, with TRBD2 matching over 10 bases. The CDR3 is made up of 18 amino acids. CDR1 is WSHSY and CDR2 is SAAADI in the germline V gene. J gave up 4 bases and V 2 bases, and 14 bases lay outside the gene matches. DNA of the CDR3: TGCGCCAGCAGTGAGCCACGAGGGACAGCGGGAGGGCTGTACGAGCAGTACTTC. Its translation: CASSEPRGTAGGLYEQYF.

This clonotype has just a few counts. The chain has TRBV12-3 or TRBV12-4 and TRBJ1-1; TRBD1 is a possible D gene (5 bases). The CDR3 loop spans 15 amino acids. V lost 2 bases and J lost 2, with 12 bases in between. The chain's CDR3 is CASSLMRDYNTEAFF. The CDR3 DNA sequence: TGTGCCAGCAGTTTAATGAGGGACTACAACACTGAAGCTTTCTTT.

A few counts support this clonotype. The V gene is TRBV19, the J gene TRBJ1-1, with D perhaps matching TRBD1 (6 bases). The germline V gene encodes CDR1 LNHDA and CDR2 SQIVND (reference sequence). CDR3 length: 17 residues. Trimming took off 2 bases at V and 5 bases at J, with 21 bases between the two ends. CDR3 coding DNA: TGTGCCAGTAGTATATCATTGTTTTCTCGGGGGGCTACTGAAGCTTTCTTT. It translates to CASSISLFSRGATEAFF.

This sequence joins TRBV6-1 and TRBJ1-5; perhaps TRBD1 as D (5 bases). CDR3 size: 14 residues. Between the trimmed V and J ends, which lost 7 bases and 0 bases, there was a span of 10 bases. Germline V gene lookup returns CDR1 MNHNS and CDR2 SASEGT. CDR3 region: CASTRDPSNQPQHF. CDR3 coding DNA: TGTGCCAGCACCCGGGACCCTAGCAATCAGCCCCAGCATTTT.